This T cell receptor (beta chain) was retrieved from a study of breast tumors, draining lymph nodes, adjacent tissues. Using its own MiXCR run on the multiplex PCR reads, TCRdb lists one record per CDR3 protein. The sample lists 200,000 or so distinct CDR3 sequences; approximately 33% were seen once. Trimming at V came to 4 bases and at J to 6 bases, leaving 3 bases not matched to a gene. This CDR3 has 14 residues. Germline lookup yields CDR1 SNHLY and CDR2 FYNNEI. Breast cancer patients provided tissue from their axillary draining lymph nodes. This chain joins TRBV2 and TRBJ1-5, with 10 bases fitting TRBD1. This clonotype was obtained from a female donor with breast cancer. Some clones in this sample may be carry-over from other donors' samples. Sample: axillary lymph node tissue. The CDR3 DNA follows: TGTGCCAGCAGTGGACAGGGGGCGGTTCAGCCCCAGCATTTT. This codes for CASSGQGAVQPQHF.